Shown below are 3 T cell receptor beta chains from a single sample sequenced in a study of cytomegalovirus exposure and HLA in healthy donors (dated by TCRdb to the late 2010s). The method was the immunoSEQ multiplex PCR assay. A mixture of 60 forward primers for TCR Vbeta segments and 13 reverse primers for TCR Jbeta segments was used in the multiplex PCR. TCRdb's version of the immuneACCESS table is confined to in-frame rearrangements and falls short of the full clone set. An unresolved V gene accounts for under half of the shortfall where checked; the remainder is of unknown origin. The table for this sample records approximately 200,000 clones. 0.74% of the sample lies in the top ten. The sequencing input was PBMCs. These TCRs come from a boy younger than 18 in good health and CMV-seronegative.

The chain combines TRBV27 with TRBJ1-5; 7 nucleotides align to TRBD1. The CDR3 runs 14 residues. The germline gives CDR1 MNHEY, CDR2 SMNVEV (reference sequence). V was clipped by 3 bases and J by 3 bases; unmatched bases: 2. The CDR3 bases are TGTGCCAGCAGTTTCACAGGGGTCAATCAGCCCCAGCATTTT. Its translation is CASSFTGVNQPQHF.

This chain uses TRBV18 with TRBJ2-5; TRBD1 matches 7 bases. Trimming at V came to 0 bases and at J to 4 bases, leaving 8 bases not matched to a gene. This CDR3 contains 16 residues. The germline V gene has CDR1 KGHSH and CDR2 LQKENI. The CDR3 coding sequence is TGTGCCAGCTCACCACCCCAAACAGGGGCGGTAGAGACCCAGTACTTC. Its protein is CASSPPQTGAVETQYF.

The genes are TRBV5-4 and TRBJ2-4; D is undetermined. The CDR3 is 14 amino acids. Trimming removed 0 bases at V and 4 bases at J, with 8 bases between. In germline, CDR1 is SGHNT, CDR2 YYREEE (reference sequence). CDR3: CASSLDSGKNIQYF. The CDR3 DNA sequence: TGTGCCAGCAGCTTGGACAGTGGGAAAAACATTCAGTACTTC.